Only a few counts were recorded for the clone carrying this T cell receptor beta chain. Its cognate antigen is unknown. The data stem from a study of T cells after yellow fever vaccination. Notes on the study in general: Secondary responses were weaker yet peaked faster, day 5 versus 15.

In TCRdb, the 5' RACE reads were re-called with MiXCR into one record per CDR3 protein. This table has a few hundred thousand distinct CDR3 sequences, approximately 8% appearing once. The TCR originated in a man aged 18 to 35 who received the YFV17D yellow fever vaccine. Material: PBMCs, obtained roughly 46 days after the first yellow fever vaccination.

DNA of the CDR3: TGTGCCAGCAGCTCGCAGGACCAGCCCCAGCATTTT. Translating gives CASSSQDQPQHF. The chain is built from TRBV7-2 and TRBJ1-5; D is unresolved. The V gene's germline CDR1 is SGHTA and CDR2 FQGNSA. There are 12 residues in the CDR3. The ends were cut back, 4 bases at V and 7 bases at J, with 8 bases in the middle.